This TCR beta chain was captured in a study of cytomegalovirus exposure and HLA in healthy donors. The germline V gene has CDR1 LNHNV and CDR2 YYDKDF (reference sequence). The CDR3 extends over 14 amino acids. V was cut by 5 bases and J by 5 bases, with 15 bases left in between. Study observations and caveats: Diagnosis of cytomegalovirus status made by the classifier reportedly showed high specificity and sensitivity.

The protocol was immunoSEQ multiplex PCR, while the TCRdb copy is restricted to in-frame clones and leaves out a portion. The table has about 360,000 clones, around 86% seen once. Remarks on this clone: Its matching antigen is unknown.

This rearrangement joins TRBV15 to TRBJ2-5; the D gene is possibly TRBD2 (5 bases). Sequencing was carried out using PBMCs. The sequence was obtained from a woman younger than 35 in good health and CMV-seronegative. The CDR3 loop is CATSPGGERETQYF. The CDR3 DNA follows: TGTGCCACCAGCCCAGGTGGAGAGCGGGAGACCCAGTACTTC.